Following are 27 T cell receptor beta chains from one sample sequenced in a study of response to subunit inactivated influenza vaccine. MiXCR, run by TCRdb on the RT-PCR reads, gives a single entry per CDR3 protein. The data contain more than 600,000 distinct CDR3 sequences, approximately 17% of them singletons. The material was PBMCs from blood, obtained less than 6 days after vaccination. The receptor set was obtained from a man in his fifties who received an inactivated influenza vaccine.

CDR3 residues: CASSRGLAGEAQYF. The DNA of the CDR3 is TGTGCCAGCAGCCGTGGACTAGCGGGAGAGGCGCAGTATTTT. The V gene is TRBV7-2, the J gene TRBJ2-3; 13 nucleotides line up with TRBD2. The CDR3 consists of 14 residues. With 5 bases clipped from V and 10 bases from J, the junction kept 6 bases outside the gene matches. Germline CDR1 SGHTA, CDR2 FQGNSA.

This clonotype has a handful of counts. CDR3 sequence (DNA): TGCAGTGCTAGAAAGAATGGACAGGGAGGTACCGGGGAGCTGTTTTTT. It translates to CSARKNGQGGTGELFF. The genes are TRBV20-1 and TRBJ2-2; 8 nucleotides match TRBD1. Germline values: CDR1 DFQATT, CDR2 SNEGSKA (reference sequence). Unmatched junction bases numbered 10, after V lost 2 bases and J lost 5 bases. This CDR3 has 16 amino acids.

This clonotype has a handful of counts. The chain carries TRBV6-1 and TRBJ1-5; tentatively, D is TRBD1 (6 bases). Germline V gives CDR1 MNHNS, CDR2 SASEGT. Trimming took 1 base from V and 2 from J, leaving 9 bases between them. This CDR3 region has 15 residues. CDR3 protein: CASSEGQGRNQPQHF. The CDR3 DNA is TGTGCCAGCAGTGAAGGGCAGGGGCGCAATCAGCCCCAGCATTTT.

In DNA, the CDR3 is TGTGCCAGCAGCAACCAGGGTTCTGAAGCTTTCTTT. Amino acid sequence: CASSNQGSEAFF. The chain uses TRBV9 and TRBJ1-1; a weak D match, TRBD1 (5 bases). Germline CDR1 SGDLS, CDR2 YYNGEE. This CDR3 spans 12 amino acids. V gave up 4 bases and J gave up 6 bases, with 10 bases separating them.

Only a few counts were recorded for this clonotype. The genes are TRBV5-1 and TRBJ2-3; 10 bases map to TRBD2. Germline V CDR1 and CDR2: SGHRS, YFSETQ. Trimming at V came to 0 bases and at J to 0 bases, leaving 4 bases not matched to a gene. CDR3 length: 17 residues. Here the CDR3 reads CASSLVGLATSTDTQYF. Written as DNA, the CDR3 is TGCGCCAGCAGCTTGGTGGGACTAGCGACTAGCACAGATACGCAGTATTTT.

The rearrangement uses TRBV9 and TRBJ1-6; 7 bases match TRBD1. Germline values: CDR1 SGDLS, CDR2 YYNGEE. V lost 7 bases, J lost 7 bases, and 8 bases stayed unmatched. This CDR3 region has 14 residues. Here the CDR3 reads CASCEQTGNSPLHF. Here the CDR3 DNA reads TGTGCCAGCTGCGAACAGACAGGGAATTCACCCCTCCACTTT.

This clonotype was detected only once. The chain carries TRBV11-2 and TRBJ2-5; TRBD2 matches 12 bases. V was clipped by 5 bases and J by 2 bases; unmatched bases: 12. Germline CDR1 is SGHAT and CDR2 is FQNNGV. CDR3 size: 18 residues. Written as DNA, the CDR3 is TGTGCCAGCAGCCGGGGCGGGCTAGCGGGGGGGAAACAAGAGACCCAGTACTTC. This translates into CASSRGGLAGGKQETQYF.

CDR3 coding DNA: TGCAGTGCTCCCACTCGCAGGGGGCTCCCCTGGGGCGAGCAGTACTTC. Amino acid sequence: CSAPTRRGLPWGEQYF. This sequence joins TRBV20-1 and TRBJ2-7; TRBD1 matches 8 bases. The CDR3 extends over 16 amino acids. The germline V gene has CDR1 DFQATT and CDR2 SNEGSKA (reference sequence). Trimming at V came to 5 bases and at J to 6 bases, leaving 18 bases not matched to a gene.

This clonotype was counted only a few times. V is TRBV20-1 and J is TRBJ2-1; 11 positions match TRBD2. CDR3 size: 17 residues. V shed 5 bases and J 0 bases; nucleotides not matched to a gene: 9. CDR1 is DFQATT, CDR2 SNEGSKA, per germline (reference sequence). The CDR3 nucleotides read TGCAGTGCTGGGGGACTAGCGGAGCCAAGCTCCTACAATGAGCAGTTCTTC. Protein product: CSAGGLAEPSSYNEQFF.

The chain employs TRBV5-1 and TRBJ2-3, with 11 nucleotides matching TRBD2. The length of the CDR3 is 17 residues. CDR1 SGHRS and CDR2 YFSETQ come from the germline V gene. V lost 3 bases, J lost 2 bases, and 8 bases stayed unmatched. CDR3 region: CASSSPIAGGDTDTQYF. The CDR3 nucleotides read TGCGCCAGCAGCTCGCCTATAGCGGGAGGGGACACAGATACGCAGTATTTT.

A few counts support this clonotype. The genes are TRBV7-9 and TRBJ2-7, with D possibly being TRBD1 (5 bases). Per germline, CDR1 SEHNR and CDR2 FQNEAQ (reference sequence). V lost 4 bases, J lost 2 bases, and 12 bases lay in between. This CDR3 comprises 14 residues. CDR3 sequence: CASSSLDRTYEQYF. The CDR3 DNA follows: TGTGCCAGCAGCTCCCTTGACAGAACCTACGAGCAGTACTTC. Full variable domain (rest looked up from reference TRBV7-9 and TRBJ2-7): DTGVSQNPRHKITKRGQNVTFRCDPISEHNRLYWYRQTLGQGPEFLTYFQNEAQLEKSRLLSDRFSAERPKGSFSTLEIQRTEQGDSAMYLCASSSLDRTYEQYFGPGTRLTVT.

In DNA, the CDR3 is TGTGCCAGCAGCCAAGATTGGTGGCAGCCCTACGAGCAGTACTTC. This gives the protein CASSQDWWQPYEQYF. This rearrangement joins TRBV4-2 to TRBJ2-7; D gene uncertain. V lost 0 bases to trimming and J lost 2 bases, with 11 bases between them. The CDR3 runs to 15 residues. Germline lookup yields CDR1 LGHNA and CDR2 YNFKEQ.

The chain combines TRBV6-2 or TRBV6-3 with TRBJ2-1; 8 nucleotides match TRBD1. Germline CDR1 MNHEY, CDR2 SVGEGT. V gave up 6 bases and J gave up 7 bases; unmatched junction bases: 14. The CDR3 runs 16 residues. CDR3 DNA sequence: TGTGCCAGCAGCCCCCGACAGGGGTCGGCGGGGAATGAGCAGTTCTTC. It codes for CASSPRQGSAGNEQFF.

The chain links TRBV5-1 to TRBJ1-1, with D hard to call. CDR1 is SGHRS, CDR2 YFSETQ, per germline. V gave up 0 bases and J gave up 0 bases, with 15 bases separating them. The length of the CDR3 is 17 residues. As DNA, the CDR3 is TGCGCCAGCAGCTTGGTCGCAGGCGGTCCCATGAACACTGAAGCTTTCTTT. Translating it yields CASSLVAGGPMNTEAFF.

This clonotype was observed a handful of times. The CDR3 region is CASSYGDRNQPQHF. The DNA of the CDR3 is TGTGCCAGCAGCTACGGGGACAGAAATCAGCCCCAGCATTTT. V usage is TRBV7-2 and J usage is TRBJ1-5; 7 bases are shared with TRBD1. The CDR3 contains 14 residues. With 4 bases clipped from V and 4 bases from J, the junction kept 4 bases outside the gene matches. Germline CDR1 SGHTA, CDR2 FQGNSA.

This clonotype was found a few times. The V gene is TRBV28, the J gene TRBJ2-5; a possible D gene is TRBD2 (6 bases). The V and J ends lost 6 bases and 3 bases respectively, with 14 bases between them. The CDR3 spans 14 residues. In germline, CDR1 is MDHEN, CDR2 SYDVKM. CDR3: CASRKGGNKETQYF. The CDR3, as DNA: TGTGCCAGCAGAAAAGGAGGGAATAAAGAGACCCAGTACTTC. Based on the CDR3 plus reference TRBV28 and TRBJ2-5, the full variable domain is DVKVTQSSRYLVKRTGEKVFLECVQDMDHENMFWYRQDPGLGLRLIYFSYDVKMKEKGDIPEGYSVSREKKERFSLILESASTNQTSMYLCASRKGGNKETQYFGPGTRLLVL.

J is TRBJ2-2 and V is TRBV9, with 9 nucleotides matching TRBD1. V shed 3 bases and J 5 bases; nucleotides not matched to a gene: 2. The CDR3 is made up of 14 amino acids. CDR1 and CDR2 (germline): SGDLS, YYNGEE. The DNA of the CDR3 is TGTGCCAGCAGCGAACAGGGGGCGACCGGGGAGCTGTTTTTT. This codes for CASSEQGATGELFF. Full variable domain (missing parts from reference TRBV9 and TRBJ2-2): DSGVTQTPKHLITATGQRVTLRCSPRSGDLSVYWYQQSLDQGLQFLIQYYNGEERAKGNILERFSAQQFPDLHSELNLSSLELGDSALYFCASSEQGATGELFFGEGSRLTVL.

V usage is TRBV30 and J usage is TRBJ1-1, with TRBD1 as a possible D gene (5 bases). Germline CDR1 and CDR2: GTSNPN and SVGIG (reference sequence). Trimming took 8 bases from V and 4 from J, leaving 14 bases between them. The CDR3 totals 12 residues. CDR3 in amino acids: CALLPRGTEAFF. CDR3 coding DNA: TGTGCCCTCCTGCCGAGGGGCACTGAAGCTTTCTTT. The variable domain in full, with the rest retrieved from reference TRBV30 and TRBJ1-1, is SQTIHQWPATLVQPVGSPLSLECTVEGTSNPNLYWYRQAAGRGLQLLFYSVGIGQISSEVPQNLSASRPQDRQFILSSKKLLLSDSGFYLCALLPRGTEAFFGQGTRLTVV.

Concerning this clonotype itself: A junction boundary mismatches the germline segment, possibly from a read error. V gene TRBV7-6 combines with J gene TRBJ2-7, with 10 bases aligning to TRBD1. The CDR3 has 14 amino acids. Per the germline V gene, CDR1 is SGHVS and CDR2 is FNYEAQ. This CDR3 is CDSSFGTGDAEQYF. The CDR3 DNA follows: TGTGACAGCAGCTTCGGGACAGGGGATGCCGAGCAGTACTTC.

The chain couples TRBV20-1 to TRBJ1-1, with D possibly being TRBD1 (6 bases). The CDR3 length is 12 residues. CDR1 is DFQATT and CDR2 is SNEGSKA in the germline V gene (reference sequence). Trimming pared 6 bases from V and 7 bases from J, leaving 15 bases between. The chain's CDR3 is CSAPETGYEAFF. DNA for the CDR3: TGCAGTGCGCCGGAAACAGGGTATGAAGCTTTCTTT.

There are a few counts of this clonotype. The CDR3 region is CASRSEISNREQYF. Written as DNA, the CDR3 is TGTGCCAGCAGGTCTGAAATCTCCAATCGAGAGCAGTACTTC. The gene calls are TRBV6-4 and TRBJ2-7; D not resolved. Germline V gene sequence: CDR1 MRHNA, CDR2 SNTAGT. V was trimmed by 6 bases and J by 7 bases, leaving 19 bases between them. This CDR3 comprises 14 residues.

The chain joins TRBV6-5 to TRBJ2-1, with 7 nucleotides matching TRBD1. Germline V lookup: CDR1 MNHEY, CDR2 SVGAGI. The CDR3 is 15 residues long. V lost 0 bases to trimming and J lost 4 bases; unmatched junction nucleotides: 3. CDR3 DNA: TGTGCCAGCAGTTACTCACAGGGGCGATACAATGAGCAGTTCTTC. The encoded protein is CASSYSQGRYNEQFF.

The V and J genes are TRBV20-1 and TRBJ2-7; possible D gene TRBD1, 5 bases. The V end lost 0 bases, the J end lost 0 bases, and 15 bases lay between the germline ends. Germline-derived CDR1 and CDR2 are DFQATT and SNEGSKA (reference sequence). The CDR3 loop spans 16 amino acids. The CDR3 region is CSARDWGKRSSYEQYF. CDR3 nucleotides: TGCAGTGCTAGAGATTGGGGCAAAAGGAGCTCCTACGAGCAGTACTTC.

The rearrangement joins TRBV2 to TRBJ2-7, with TRBD1 identical over 12 bases. CDR3 length: 17 residues. The V gene end was trimmed by 5 bases and the J gene end by 6 bases; junction bases not matched to a gene: 14. The germline CDR1 and CDR2 sequences are SNHLY and FYNNEI. The CDR3 coding sequence is TGTGCCAGCAGTCAACTAAAGGTGGGGACAGGGGGCAGCGAGCAGTACTTC. Its protein product is CASSQLKVGTGGSEQYF.

The table lists this clonotype with many counts. The chain combines TRBV6-1 with TRBJ2-7, with a tentative D call TRBD2 (6 bases). CDR3 length equals 16 residues. V lost 5 bases, J lost 6 bases, and 23 bases lay in between. Germline V gene sequence: CDR1 MNHNS, CDR2 SASEGT. CDR3 sequence: CASSRGPGTGTFEQYF. CDR3 bases: TGTGCCAGCAGTCGCGGGCCCGGGACGGGGACTTTCGAGCAGTACTTC.

The chain uses TRBV29-1 and TRBJ1-3, with unresolved D. Germline assignment: CDR1 SQVTM and CDR2 ANQGSEA. There are 12 residues in the CDR3. The V gene lost 1 base and the J gene lost 2 bases, with 3 bases spanning the gap. Here the CDR3 reads CSVEGTGNTIYF. CDR3 coding DNA: TGCAGCGTTGAAGGCACTGGAAACACCATATATTTT.

V and J are TRBV3-1 and TRBJ2-1, with no clear D. The CDR3 is 16 amino acids. The V and J ends lost 4 bases and 7 bases respectively, with 20 bases between them. Germline V gene data show CDR1 as LGHDT and CDR2 as YNNKEL (reference sequence). The CDR3 DNA sequence: TGTGCCAGCAGCCCAAACCTCCAGCTTCCTACGAATGAGCAGTTCTTC. This encodes CASSPNLQLPTNEQFF.